The following is a T cell receptor (beta chain) sequence with its context. The antigen remains undetermined. These data come from a study of cytomegalovirus exposure and HLA in healthy donors. Study-wide context: The same platform used for the 500 to 850 first-cohort repertoires was also used for the approximately 120 validation repertoires, as a later analysis reported. Study-level results: High specificity and sensitivity for cytomegalovirus status were reported for the classifier. Altogether, 164 TCR beta chains were recorded as cytomegalovirus-associated.

Clones were read by immunoSEQ multiplex PCR, and TCRdb kept only the in-frame ones, dropping some. The sample includes about 130,000 clones, 89% seen only once; the top ten take roughly 9.2%. V was pared by 6 bases and J by 7 bases, with 21 bases between. The CDR3 has 15 residues. Germline-derived CDR1 and CDR2 are MGHRA and YSYEKL. The sequenced material came from PBMCs. The source is a woman in her late teens or twenties in good health and CMV-seropositive. The chain is built from TRBV4-1 and TRBJ1-2, with D maybe TRBD1 (6 bases). The CDR3 loop is CASSRTQGGEGGYTF. As DNA, the CDR3 is TGCGCCAGCAGTCGTACACAGGGTGGGGAGGGTGGCTACACCTTC.